This passage covers 2 T cell receptor beta chains from one sample sequenced in a study of blood T cell repertoires in COVID-19. Assay used: immunoSEQ multiplex PCR; TCRdb lists only in-frame clones, some missing. The repertoire includes roughly 380,000 clones, approximately 91% of them detected once, and around 0.92% sits in the top ten. Source material: PBMCs or T cells enriched from blood (not recorded which). The receptor set was obtained from a woman under 40 who had been exposed to COVID-19.

The chain carries TRBV15 and TRBJ1-4, with TRBD1 as a possible D gene (6 bases). The CDR3 contains 15 residues. Per the germline V gene, CDR1 is LNHNV and CDR2 is YYDKDF (reference sequence). Trimming took off 5 bases at V and 5 bases at J, with 15 bases between the two ends. CDR3 in amino acids: CATSLPGHINEKLFF. CDR3 coding DNA: TGTGCCACCAGCCTCCCGGGACACATCAATGAAAAACTGTTTTTT.

The rearrangement links TRBV9 to TRBJ1-2; D call uncertain. The CDR3 runs to 14 residues. Germline V gives CDR1 SGDLS, CDR2 YYNGEE. Between the trimmed V and J ends, which lost 0 bases and 4 bases, there was a span of 10 bases. The CDR3 DNA sequence: TGTGCCAGCAGCGTAGAACGGGGAGGCTATGGCTACACCTTC. Its translation: CASSVERGGYGYTF.